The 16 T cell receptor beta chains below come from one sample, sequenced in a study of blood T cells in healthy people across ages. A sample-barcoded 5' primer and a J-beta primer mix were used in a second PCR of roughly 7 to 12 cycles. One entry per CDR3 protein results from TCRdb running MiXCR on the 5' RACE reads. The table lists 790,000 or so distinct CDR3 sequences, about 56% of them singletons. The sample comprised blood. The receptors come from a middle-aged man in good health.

The CDR3: CSARVVGGSYNEQFF. The DNA for the CDR3 is TGCAGTGCTAGAGTGGTAGGGGGCTCCTACAATGAGCAGTTCTTC. This sequence joins TRBV20-1 and TRBJ2-1, with D perhaps TRBD1 (6 bases). There are 15 residues in the CDR3. Germline V gives CDR1 DFQATT, CDR2 SNEGSKA (reference sequence). The V end lost 1 base, the J end lost 0 bases, and 10 bases lay between the germline ends.

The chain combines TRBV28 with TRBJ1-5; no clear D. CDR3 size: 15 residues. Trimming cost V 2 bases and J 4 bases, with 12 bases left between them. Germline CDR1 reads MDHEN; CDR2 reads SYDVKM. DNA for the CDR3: TGTGCCAGCAGTTTACCGCTGTCGCTTAATCAGCCCCAGCATTTT. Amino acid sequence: CASSLPLSLNQPQHF.

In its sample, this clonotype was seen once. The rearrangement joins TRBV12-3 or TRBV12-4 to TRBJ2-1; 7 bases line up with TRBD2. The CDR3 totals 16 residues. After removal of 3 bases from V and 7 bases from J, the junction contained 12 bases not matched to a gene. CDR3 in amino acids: CASSFWGMLADNEQFF. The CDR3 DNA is TGTGCCAGCAGTTTTTGGGGAATGCTAGCGGATAATGAGCAGTTCTTC.

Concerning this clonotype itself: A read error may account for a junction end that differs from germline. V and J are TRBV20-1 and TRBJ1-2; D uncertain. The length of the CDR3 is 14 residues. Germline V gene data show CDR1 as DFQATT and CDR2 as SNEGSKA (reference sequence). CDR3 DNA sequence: TGCAGTACTAGAACTGTCGAGATTAACTATGGCTACACCTTC. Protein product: CSTRTVEINYGYTF.

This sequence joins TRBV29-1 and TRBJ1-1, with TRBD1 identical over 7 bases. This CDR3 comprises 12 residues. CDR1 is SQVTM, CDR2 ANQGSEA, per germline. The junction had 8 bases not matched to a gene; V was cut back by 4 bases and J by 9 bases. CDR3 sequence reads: CSVGPRQGKAFF. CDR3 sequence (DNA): TGCAGCGTTGGTCCAAGACAGGGCAAAGCTTTCTTT.

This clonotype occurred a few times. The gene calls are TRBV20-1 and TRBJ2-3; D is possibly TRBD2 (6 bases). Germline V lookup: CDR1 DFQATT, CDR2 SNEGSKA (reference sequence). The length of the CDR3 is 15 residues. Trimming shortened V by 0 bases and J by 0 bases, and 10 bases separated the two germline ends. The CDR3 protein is CSARDLSGSTDTQYF. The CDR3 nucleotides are TGCAGTGCTAGAGACCTTAGCGGAAGCACAGATACGCAGTATTTT.

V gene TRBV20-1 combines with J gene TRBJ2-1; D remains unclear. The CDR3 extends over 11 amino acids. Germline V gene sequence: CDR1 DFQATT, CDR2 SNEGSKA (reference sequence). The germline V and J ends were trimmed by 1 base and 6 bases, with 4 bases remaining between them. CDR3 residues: CSARVLNEQFF. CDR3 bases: TGCAGTGCTAGAGTTCTCAATGAGCAGTTCTTC.

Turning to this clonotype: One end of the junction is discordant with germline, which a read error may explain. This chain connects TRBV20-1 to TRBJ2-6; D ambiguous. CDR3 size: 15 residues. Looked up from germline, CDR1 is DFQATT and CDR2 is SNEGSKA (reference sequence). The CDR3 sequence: CSARDHGTGVNVLTF. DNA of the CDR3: TGCAGTGCTAGAGATCATGGTACTGGGGTCAACGTCCTGACTTTC.

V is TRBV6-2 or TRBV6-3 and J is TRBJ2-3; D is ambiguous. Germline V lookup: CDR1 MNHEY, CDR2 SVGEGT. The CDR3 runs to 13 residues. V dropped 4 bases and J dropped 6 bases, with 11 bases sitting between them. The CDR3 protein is CASSFLAADTQYF. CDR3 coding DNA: TGTGCCAGCAGTTTCCTTGCGGCGGATACGCAGTATTTT.

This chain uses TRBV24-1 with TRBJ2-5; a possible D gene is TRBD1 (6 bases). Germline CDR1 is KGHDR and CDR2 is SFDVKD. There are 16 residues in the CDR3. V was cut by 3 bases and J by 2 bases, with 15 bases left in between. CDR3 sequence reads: CATSDPGTTRQETQYF. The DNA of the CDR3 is TGTGCCACCAGTGATCCGGGGACAACAAGGCAAGAGACCCAGTACTTC.

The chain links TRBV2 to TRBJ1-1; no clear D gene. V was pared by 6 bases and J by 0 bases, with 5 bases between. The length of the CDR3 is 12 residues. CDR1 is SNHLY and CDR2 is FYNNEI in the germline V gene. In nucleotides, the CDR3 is TGTGCCAGCAGGGCTCTGAACACTGAAGCTTTCTTT. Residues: CASRALNTEAFF.

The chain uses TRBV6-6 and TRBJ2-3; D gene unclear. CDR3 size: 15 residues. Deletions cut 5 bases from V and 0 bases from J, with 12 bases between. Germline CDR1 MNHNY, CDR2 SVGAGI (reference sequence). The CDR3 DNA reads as TGTGCCAGCAGTCCCCGATTACCTAGCACAGATACGCAGTATTTT. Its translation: CASSPRLPSTDTQYF.

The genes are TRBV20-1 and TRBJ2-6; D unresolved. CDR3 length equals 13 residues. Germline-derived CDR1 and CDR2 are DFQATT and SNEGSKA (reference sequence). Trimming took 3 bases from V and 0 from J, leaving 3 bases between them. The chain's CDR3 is CSASYSGANVLTF. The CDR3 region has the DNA TGCAGTGCTAGCTACTCTGGGGCCAACGTCCTGACTTTC.

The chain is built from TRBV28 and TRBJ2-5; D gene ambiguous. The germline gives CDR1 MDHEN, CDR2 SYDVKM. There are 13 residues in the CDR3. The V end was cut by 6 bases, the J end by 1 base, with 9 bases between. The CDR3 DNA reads TGTGCCAGCAGAGGGCACGGCCAAGAGACCCAGTACTTC. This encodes CASRGHGQETQYF.

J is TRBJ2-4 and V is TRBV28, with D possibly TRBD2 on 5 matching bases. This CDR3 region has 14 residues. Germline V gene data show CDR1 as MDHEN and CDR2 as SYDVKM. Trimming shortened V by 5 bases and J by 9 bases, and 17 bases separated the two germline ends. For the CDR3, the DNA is TGTGCCAGCAGTCCCGGTGGATCTAGCCGCATTCAGTACTTC. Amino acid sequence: CASSPGGSSRIQYF.

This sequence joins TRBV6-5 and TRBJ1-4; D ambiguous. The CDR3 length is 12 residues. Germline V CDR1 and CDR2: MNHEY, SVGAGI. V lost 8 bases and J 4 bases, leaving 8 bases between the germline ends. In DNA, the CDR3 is TGTGCCAGCTCGCGGTATAATGAAAAACTGTTTTTT. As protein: CASSRYNEKLFF.